Here is one T cell receptor beta chain with its context. Clones were read by immunoSEQ multiplex PCR, and TCRdb kept only the in-frame ones, dropping some. Of 250,000 to 350,000 clones in the sample, around 87% were seen once. This entry belongs to a study of blood T cell repertoires in COVID-19. For the study at large: Acute-phase and convalescent COVID-19 samples originated in the United States, Italy and Spain. Sample material is recorded as cDNA or gDNA derived from T cells, B-cell-depleted T cells, or PBMCs.

CDR1 is MRHNA and CDR2 is SNTAGT in the germline V gene. The length of the CDR3 is 15 residues. The V end was cut by 8 bases, the J end by 7 bases, with 21 bases between. The source material was peripheral blood. This clonotype was sampled from a man younger than 35 with active or convalescent COVID-19. The chain couples TRBV6-4 to TRBJ1-5; D is ambiguous. The CDR3 sequence: CASYYTWREDQPQHF. The CDR3 DNA reads TGTGCCAGCTACTATACCTGGAGGGAAGACCAGCCCCAGCATTTT.